This record looks at one TCR beta chain sequence and its context. In terms of age and location, participants ranged from roughly 18 to 95 years and lived in approximately 26 US areas. These data originate in a study of blood T cell repertoires in COVID-19. This table comes from immunoSEQ multiplex PCR, and its TCRdb copy is limited to in-frame clones, with some not included. The sample lists about 370,000 clones, over 75% seen once, with 0.9% to 1.1% in the top ten. V lost 3 bases, J lost 6 bases, and 13 bases stayed unmatched. Per germline, CDR1 MDHEN and CDR2 SYDVKM. CDR3 length equals 17 residues. This TCR was sampled from a man aged 18 to 29 who had recovered from COVID-19. This chain links TRBV28 with TRBJ2-1, with TRBD2 matching over 8 bases. Sample: PBMCs or T cells enriched from blood (not recorded which). As DNA, the CDR3 is TGTGCCAGCAGTTTTGTTAGGGCGGGAGGAAGGGGCAATGAGCAGTTCTTC. As protein: CASSFVRAGGRGNEQFF.